This passage covers 27 T cell receptor beta chains from one sample sequenced in a study of cytomegalovirus exposure and HLA in healthy donors. PCR primers comprised 60 Vbeta and 13 Jbeta primers. Repertoires were generated with immunoSEQ multiplex PCR, while TCRdb's copy carries only in-frame clones and drops some. The sample lists 100,000 to 150,000 clones; around 80% were seen once. The sample comprised PBMCs. These receptors were obtained from a female donor in good health and CMV-seronegative.

V usage is TRBV5-1 and J usage is TRBJ2-7, with 8 bases fitting TRBD1. Germline loops: CDR1 SGHRS, CDR2 YFSETQ. The CDR3 is 13 amino acids. J gave up 12 bases and V 0 bases, and 8 bases lay outside the gene matches. The CDR3 DNA follows: TGCGCCAGCAGCTTGGACGGACAGGGAGGAGGGTACTTC. Its translation is CASSLDGQGGGYF. The full variable domain, completed using reference TRBV5-1 and TRBJ2-7, is KAGVTQTPRYLIKTRGQQVTLSCSPISGHRSVSWYQQTPGQGLQFLFEYFSETQRNKGNFPGRFSGRQFSNSRSEMNVSTLELGDSALYLCASSLDGQGGGYFGPGTRLTVT.

A single count supports this clone. The junction shows a germline mismatch at one end, possibly a read error. J is TRBJ2-1 and V is TRBV6-1; 10 bases line up with TRBD1. CDR3 length: 15 amino acids. From germline, CDR1 is MNHNS and CDR2 SASEGT. CDR3 residues: CASSEDRGRVYEQFF. The CDR3 nucleotides are TGTGCCAGCAGCGAAGACAGGGGGCGCGTATATGAGCAGTTCTTC.

This clone was detected once. CDR3 nucleotide sequence: TGTGCCAGTAGTACCGCTAGGAGGCCAGGGGGTCAGCCCCAGCATTTT. It translates to CASSTARRPGGQPQHF. The chain is built from TRBV19 and TRBJ1-5; 7 nucleotides align to TRBD1. This CDR3 has 16 amino acids. Trimming at V came to 4 bases and at J to 6 bases, leaving 12 bases not matched to a gene. Germline loops: CDR1 LNHDA, CDR2 SQIVND (reference sequence).

Of note for this clone: Other DNA sequences in the sample encode the same CDR3. J is TRBJ2-3 and V is TRBV9, with a possible D match to TRBD1 (5 bases). The CDR3 is 13 amino acids. With 4 bases removed from V and 6 bases from J, the gap between germline ends came to 12 bases. Per the germline V gene, CDR1 is SGDLS and CDR2 is YYNGEE. CDR3: CASSPQVTDTQYF. The CDR3, as DNA: TGTGCCAGCAGCCCACAGGTAACCGATACGCAGTATTTT.

The V call is TRBV28, the J call TRBJ2-3, with 9 bases lining up with TRBD2. The trim removed 8 bases at V and 5 bases at J, leaving 11 bases unmatched. From germline, CDR1 is MDHEN and CDR2 SYDVKM. CDR3 length equals 15 residues. The CDR3: CASSRRREGGDTQYF. The CDR3, as DNA: TGTGCCAGCTCCCGTCGGCGGGAGGGCGGAGATACGCAGTATTTT.

The chain links TRBV6-1 to TRBJ2-7; 9 bases align to TRBD1. V was pared by 9 bases and J by 5 bases, with 14 bases of the junction left unmatched. CDR3 length: 15 amino acids. CDR1 is MNHNS, CDR2 SASEGT, per germline. CDR3 sequence (DNA): TGTGCCAGTACAATACACTCGACAGGGGGAAACGAGCAGTACTTC. The encoded protein is CASTIHSTGGNEQYF.

The J gene is TRBJ2-7, the V gene TRBV11-3; 7 bases fit TRBD2. Losses at the gene ends were 8 bases for V and 2 bases for J; bases not matched to a gene: 6. This CDR3 comprises 13 residues. Germline CDR1 reads SGHNT; CDR2 reads YENEEA. The CDR3, as DNA: TGTGCCAGCTCCGGGACTAACGCCTACGAGCAGTACTTC. Amino acids: CASSGTNAYEQYF.

V usage is TRBV2 and J usage is TRBJ2-2; 11 bases fit TRBD2. Trimming cost V 7 bases and J 8 bases; bases outside gene matches: 9. Germline lookup yields CDR1 SNHLY and CDR2 FYNNEI. The CDR3 covers 15 residues. The CDR3 DNA reads as TGTGCCAGCAAAGCCGGACTAGCGGGCAGGGGGGAGCTGTTTTTT. Encoded protein: CASKAGLAGRGELFF.

As to this clone: The junction and the germline gene differ at one end; a read error may be behind it. This sequence joins TRBV7-9 and TRBJ2-1; TRBD2 matches at 16 bases. Germline lookup yields CDR1 SEHNR and CDR2 FQNEAQ (reference sequence). The CDR3 is 18 amino acids. This CDR3 reads CSSSSPGLAGGRYNEQFF. The DNA for the CDR3 is TGTTCCAGCAGCTCCCCGGGACTAGCGGGGGGGCGATACAATGAGCAGTTCTTC.

V is TRBV13 and J is TRBJ2-5; 9 bases are a match to TRBD1. J lost 5 bases, V lost 0 bases, and 4 bases had no gene match. CDR1 is PRHDT and CDR2 is FYEKMQ in the germline V gene (reference sequence). The CDR3 has 15 residues. The CDR3 DNA is TGTGCCAGCAGCTTAGGGACAGGGGGACGGGAGACCCAGTACTTC. This encodes CASSLGTGGRETQYF.

The rearrangement links TRBV4-1 to TRBJ2-1, with TRBD2 as a possible D gene (5 bases). The CDR3 runs to 15 residues. The germline V and J ends were trimmed by 0 bases and 8 bases, with 14 bases remaining between them. Germline CDR1 MGHRA, CDR2 YSYEKL. The CDR3 nucleotides are TGCGCCAGCAGCCAAGAGTACTGGGGAGCTGATGAGCAGTTCTTC. Translated, it gives CASSQEYWGADEQFF.

The V gene is TRBV30, the J gene TRBJ1-5, with TRBD1 identical over 10 bases. Trimming took 0 bases from V and 9 from J; bases not matched to a gene: 5. Germline V lookup: CDR1 GTSNPN, CDR2 SVGIG (reference sequence). This CDR3 has 14 amino acids. The DNA of the CDR3 is TGTGCCTGGAGTGTACTCGGGACAGGGGCGCCCCAGCATTTT. This gives the protein CAWSVLGTGAPQHF.

The rearrangement uses TRBV27 and TRBJ2-7; the match to TRBD1 covers 8 bases. Germline values: CDR1 MNHEY, CDR2 SMNVEV (reference sequence). V lost 5 bases to trimming and J lost 4 bases; unmatched junction nucleotides: 4. This CDR3 contains 13 residues. The CDR3 protein is CASSGQGAYEQYF. CDR3 coding DNA: TGTGCCAGCAGTGGGCAGGGGGCGTACGAGCAGTACTTC.

Only a few counts were recorded for this clone. One junction end does not reproduce the germline sequence, and a read error may be involved. The chain has TRBV7-9 and TRBJ2-3, with TRBD2 identical over 8 bases. Germline V gene lookup returns CDR1 SEHNR and CDR2 FQNEAQ (reference sequence). This CDR3 has 17 residues. The CDR3 sequence: CSSSKPGGAPSEDTQYF. The CDR3 DNA is TGTTCCAGCAGCAAACCGGGGGGGGCTCCATCCGAGGATACGCAGTATTTT.

V and J are TRBV5-4 and TRBJ2-1; no clear D gene. Germline V gene data show CDR1 as SGHNT and CDR2 as YYREEE (reference sequence). V was cut by 7 bases and J by 0 bases, with 14 bases left in between. CDR3 length: 15 amino acids. The CDR3 is CASRITSGSYNEQFF. In DNA, the CDR3 is TGTGCCAGCCGTATTACGTCGGGCTCCTACAATGAGCAGTTCTTC.

The chain uses TRBV14 and TRBJ2-7; perhaps TRBD2 as D (6 bases). V was cut by 3 bases and J by 4 bases, with 16 bases left in between. CDR1 SGHDN and CDR2 FVKESK come from the germline V gene. The CDR3 is 15 amino acids. CDR3 nucleotide sequence: TGTGCCAGCAGCCACATTAGCGGCGTCCCTTACGAGCAGTACTTC. Protein: CASSHISGVPYEQYF.

The chain has TRBV10-2 and TRBJ2-5; 8 nucleotides align to TRBD2. The closer fit of TRBJ2-7 to the DNA end suggests the J call may be wrong. The germline CDR1 and CDR2 sequences are WSHSY and SAAADI. The CDR3 sequence is 13 residues long. The CDR3 region is CARAAGAEYEQYF. CDR3 sequence (DNA): TGCGCCAGGGCAGCGGGAGCGGAATACGAGCAGTACTTC.

The chain is built from TRBV9 and TRBJ2-7; D perhaps matches TRBD1 (6 bases). Between the trimmed V and J ends, which lost 0 bases and 12 bases, there was a span of 13 bases. The germline V gene encodes CDR1 SGDLS and CDR2 YYNGEE. The CDR3 totals 12 residues. The CDR3 nucleotides read TGTGCCAGCAGCGTAGGGCACAGGGAAGGGTACTTC. The encoded protein is CASSVGHREGYF.

V is TRBV30 and J is TRBJ1-3, with D possibly matching TRBD1 (6 bases). The V gene lost 4 bases and the J gene lost 0 bases, with 13 bases spanning the gap. The germline V gene encodes CDR1 GTSNPN and CDR2 SVGIG (reference sequence). CDR3 length: 15 amino acids. This CDR3 is CAWTQGPNSGNTIYF. The CDR3 region has the DNA TGTGCCTGGACGCAGGGGCCCAACTCTGGAAACACCATATATTTT.

The chain joins TRBV27 to TRBJ1-2, with D unclear. V dropped 8 bases and J dropped 4 bases, with 11 bases sitting between them. The CDR3 runs to 12 residues. The V gene's germline CDR1 is MNHEY and CDR2 SMNVEV (reference sequence). CDR3 sequence (DNA): TGTGCCAGCGGGTATAGAGGCTATGGCTACACCTTC. Translation gives CASGYRGYGYTF.

This clone was seen a handful of times. V is TRBV11-3 and J is TRBJ2-1; TRBD2 aligns across 9 bases. Trimming took 2 bases from V and 6 from J; bases not matched to a gene: 5. Germline V CDR1 and CDR2: SGHNT, YENEEA. This CDR3 contains 15 residues. This CDR3 is CASSLRGSGGNEQFF. For the CDR3, the DNA is TGTGCCAGCAGCTTACGGGGTAGCGGGGGCAATGAGCAGTTCTTC.

This chain uses TRBV27 with TRBJ2-7; TRBD1 matches at 8 bases. Germline V gene sequence: CDR1 MNHEY, CDR2 SMNVEV (reference sequence). Unmatched junction bases numbered 3, after V lost 6 bases and J lost 2 bases. This CDR3 contains 13 residues. CDR3 sequence: CASRDRGAYEQYF. CDR3 DNA: TGTGCCAGCAGAGACAGGGGAGCCTACGAGCAGTACTTC.

The rearrangement uses TRBV11-3 and TRBJ2-7; maybe TRBD2 (5 bases). Germline CDR1 and CDR2: SGHNT and YENEEA. Trimming cost V 1 base and J 5 bases, with 6 bases left between them. The CDR3 extends over 12 amino acids. CDR3 in DNA: TGTGCCAGCAGCTTAGTCGGGGACGAGCAGTACTTC. Its protein product is CASSLVGDEQYF.

The V gene is TRBV7-8, the J gene TRBJ2-3; TRBD2 agrees at 8 bases. V was clipped by 5 bases and J by 3 bases; unmatched bases: 16. The CDR3 sequence is 18 residues long. Germline loops: CDR1 SGHVS, CDR2 FQNEAQ. DNA for the CDR3: TGTGCCAGCAGCCCCTCTGTCCCGACTAGCGAGAAAACAGATACGCAGTATTTT. Translated: CASSPSVPTSEKTDTQYF.

To note about this clone: Other DNA sequences of this sample code for an identical CDR3. The chain is built from TRBV5-1 and TRBJ1-6, with 8 bases identical to TRBD1. This CDR3 spans 15 amino acids. Germline loops: CDR1 SGHRS, CDR2 YFSETQ. With V trimmed by 0 bases and J by 13 bases, 9 bases remained unmatched. CDR3 amino acids: CASSLAGQGSSPLHF. DNA of the CDR3: TGCGCCAGCAGCTTGGCCGGACAGGGTAGTTCGCCCCTCCACTTT.

The rearrangement joins TRBV21-1 to TRBJ1-2; the tabulated D call, TRBD1, remains unverified against the DNA. TRBV21-1 is flagged as a pseudogene. CDR3 length equals 16 residues. CDR3: CASSKGRMWANYGYTF. CDR3 nucleotides: TGTGCCAGCAGCAAAGGCAGGATGTGGGCTAACTATGGCTACACCTTC.

This clone was counted once. The chain joins TRBV7-9 to TRBJ2-7; D is uncertain. This CDR3 has 12 amino acids. Trimming cost V 5 bases and J 6 bases, with 11 bases left between them. The germline V gene has CDR1 SEHNR and CDR2 FQNEAQ (reference sequence). CDR3 amino acids: CASSTMFTEQYF. The CDR3 DNA follows: TGTGCCAGCAGCACTATGTTCACCGAGCAGTACTTC.